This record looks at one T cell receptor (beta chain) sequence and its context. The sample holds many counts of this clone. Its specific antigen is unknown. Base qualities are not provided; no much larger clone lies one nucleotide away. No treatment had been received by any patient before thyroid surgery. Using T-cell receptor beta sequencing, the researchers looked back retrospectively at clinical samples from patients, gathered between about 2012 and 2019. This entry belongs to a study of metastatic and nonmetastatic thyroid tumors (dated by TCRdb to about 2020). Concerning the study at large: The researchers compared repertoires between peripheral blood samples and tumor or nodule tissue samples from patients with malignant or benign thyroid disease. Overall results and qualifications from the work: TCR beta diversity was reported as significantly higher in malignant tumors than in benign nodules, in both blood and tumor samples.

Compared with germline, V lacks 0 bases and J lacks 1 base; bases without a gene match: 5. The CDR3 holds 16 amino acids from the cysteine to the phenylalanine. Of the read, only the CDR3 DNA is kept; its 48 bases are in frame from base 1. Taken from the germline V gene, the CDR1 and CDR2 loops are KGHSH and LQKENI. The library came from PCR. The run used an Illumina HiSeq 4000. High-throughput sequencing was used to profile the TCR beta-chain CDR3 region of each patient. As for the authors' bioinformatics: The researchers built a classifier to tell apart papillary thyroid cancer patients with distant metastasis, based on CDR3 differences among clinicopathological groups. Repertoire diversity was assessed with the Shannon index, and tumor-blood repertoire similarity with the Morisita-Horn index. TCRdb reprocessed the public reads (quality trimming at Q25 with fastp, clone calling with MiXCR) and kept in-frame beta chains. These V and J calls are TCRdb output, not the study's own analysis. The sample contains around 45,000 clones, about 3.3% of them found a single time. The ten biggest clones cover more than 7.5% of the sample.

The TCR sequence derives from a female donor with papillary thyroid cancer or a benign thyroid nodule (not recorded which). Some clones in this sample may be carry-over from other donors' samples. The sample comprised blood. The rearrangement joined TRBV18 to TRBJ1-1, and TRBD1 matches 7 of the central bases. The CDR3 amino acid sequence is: CASSPPSRGSNTEAFF. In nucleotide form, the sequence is TGTGCCAGCTCACCACCCTCCAGGGGGTCGAACACTGAAGCTTTCTTT.